This is a list of T cell receptor beta chains from one sample in a study of blood T cell repertoires in COVID-19. Data came from immunoSEQ multiplex PCR; TCRdb stores just in-frame clones and leaves some out. The table has around 370,000 clones, around 87% seen once. The sample comprised peripheral blood. The receptor source for this set is a woman aged 45-60 years with COVID-19, enrolled during active disease. Both conserved end residues are part of each CDR3. The D gene is left open where the match is weak. Not every row has a clone size; where given, it reads once, few, many or a size class.

TRBD1	.	TRBV2	TRBJ1-4	CASSEWGTGSATNEKLFF	TGTGCCAGCAGTGAATGGGGGACAGGGTCGGCAACTAATGAAAAACTGTTTTTT
.	few	TRBV30	TRBJ1-3	CAWETFSGNTIYF	TGTGCCTGGGAGACTTTCTCTGGAAACACCATATATTTT
TRBD2	.	TRBV4-1	TRBJ2-3	CASSQAPPGQLAGDVYDTQYF	TGCGCCAGCAGCCAAGCCCCACCGGGACAACTAGCGGGAGATGTATATGATACGCAGTATTTT
TRBD2	.	TRBV15	TRBJ2-7	CATSPVAGFSYEQYF	TGTGCCACCAGCCCCGTAGCGGGATTTTCCTACGAGCAGTACTTC
TRBD1	.	TRBV9	TRBJ1-1	CASSTPGQMNTEAFF	TGTGCCAGCAGCACGCCGGGACAGATGAACACTGAAGCTTTCTTT
TRBD2	.	TRBV7-9	TRBJ2-5	CASIPTTTSGRVSEETQYF	TGTGCCAGCATCCCGACCACTACTAGCGGGAGGGTTTCAGAAGAGACCCAGTACTTC
TRBD1	.	TRBV29-1	TRBJ2-2	CSVEGQGANTGELFF	TGCAGCGTCGAAGGACAGGGGGCGAACACCGGGGAGCTGTTTTTT
.	.	TRBV5-1	TRBJ2-5	CASSLAGIQQETQYF	TGCGCCAGCAGCTTGGCCGGGATCCAACAAGAGACCCAGTACTTC
.	.	TRBV4-1	TRBJ1-1	CASSSWARGRDTEAFF	TGCGCCAGCAGCTCGTGGGCTAGGGGCAGGGACACTGAAGCTTTCTTT
.	.	TRBV5-5	TRBJ1-5	CASSLITGPNQPQHF	TGTGCCAGCAGCCTGATTACAGGGCCCAATCAGCCCCAGCATTTT
TRBD1	.	TRBV7-7	TRBJ2-1	CASSAGTGRQNEQFF	TGTGCCAGCAGCGCAGGGACAGGTCGTCAGAATGAGCAGTTCTTC
.	.	TRBV30	TRBJ1-5	CAWSAGASNQPQHF	TGTGCCTGGAGTGCAGGGGCTAGCAATCAGCCCCAGCATTTT
TRBD2	few	TRBV10-3	TRBJ2-1	CAISGLAGDEQFF	TGTGCCATCAGTGGTCTAGCGGGAGACGAGCAGTTCTTC
.	few	TRBV14	TRBJ1-1	CASSRGRLNTEAFF	TGTGCCAGCAGCAGGGGCCGATTGAACACTGAAGCTTTCTTT
.	.	TRBV4-2	TRBJ1-4	CASSQDGASGEKLFF	TGTGCCAGCAGCCAGGATGGAGCTAGCGGTGAAAAACTGTTTTTT
TRBD2	.	TRBV29-1	TRBJ2-1	CSLSGSIYNEQFF	TGCAGCTTGAGCGGGAGTATTTACAATGAGCAGTTCTTC
.	.	TRBV5-5	TRBJ1-2	CASSLGADYGYTF	TGTGCCAGCAGCTTGGGCGCCGACTATGGCTACACCTTC
.	.	TRBV7-3	TRBJ2-7	CASSLRRTGEQYF	TGTGCCAGCAGCTTACGGCGAACGGGAGAGCAGTACTTC
TRBD2	.	TRBV6-6	TRBJ2-3	CASGDRASGTGTQYF	TGTGCCAGCGGAGACAGGGCTAGCGGGACCGGTACGCAGTATTTT
.	once	TRBV6-5	TRBJ2-1	CASSYTSSSYNEQFF	TGTGCCAGCAGTTACACCTCGAGCTCCTACAATGAGCAGTTCTTC
.	once	TRBV19	TRBJ1-4	CASSIFAGLTNNEKLFF	TGTGCCAGTAGTATATTTGCGGGTCTGACGAATAATGAAAAACTGTTTTTT
TRBD2	.	TRBV28	TRBJ2-1	CASSFFASGSIYNEQFF	TGTGCCAGCAGTTTTTTTGCCAGCGGGAGTATTTACAATGAGCAGTTCTTC
TRBD1	.	TRBV4-1	TRBJ2-1	CASSQGTGGYEQFF	TGCGCCAGCAGCCAAGGGACAGGGGGGTATGAGCAGTTCTTC
TRBD2	once	TRBV12-3/TRBV12-4	TRBJ2-7	CASSLGGAHEQYF	TGTGCCAGCAGTTTGGGAGGGGCCCACGAGCAGTACTTC
.	.	TRBV6-6	TRBJ2-7	CASSSGSYEQYF	TGTGCCAGCAGTTCAGGCTCCTACGAGCAGTACTTC
.	once	TRBV7-9	TRBJ2-2	CASSLAGNTGELFF	TGTGCCAGCAGCTTAGCCGGGAACACCGGGGAGCTGTTTTTT